This paragraph reports one T cell receptor (beta chain). The data belong to a study of blood T cell repertoires in COVID-19. V gave up 5 bases and J gave up 2 bases; unmatched junction bases: 9. The CDR3 is 15 residues long. Looked up from germline, CDR1 is SGHAT and CDR2 is FQDESV (reference sequence). Authors' data handling: Amplification of reference gene primers was used by the study to estimate nucleated cell counts. Here immunoSEQ multiplex PCR was the method, and the copy in TCRdb shows in-frame clones only, minus some. V, J and clone size are those of that table, while D and trimming were read from the DNA. Among roughly 330,000 clones listed, more than 75% were seen once.

This TCR was sampled from a young woman who had recovered from COVID-19. Sequences were obtained from PBMCs or T cells enriched from blood (not recorded which). The chain employs TRBV11-1 and TRBJ2-7, with 7 nucleotides matching TRBD1. The CDR3 region has the DNA TGTGCCAGCAGCGTGGGTTATGACAGGGCCTACGAGCAGTACTTC. As protein: CASSVGYDRAYEQYF. Complete variable domain (other parts from reference TRBV11-1 and TRBJ2-7): EAEVAQSPRYKITEKSQAVAFWCDPISGHATLYWYRQILGQGPELLVQFQDESVVDDSQLPKDRFSAERLKGVDSTLKIQPAELGDSAMYLCASSVGYDRAYEQYFGPGTRLTVT.